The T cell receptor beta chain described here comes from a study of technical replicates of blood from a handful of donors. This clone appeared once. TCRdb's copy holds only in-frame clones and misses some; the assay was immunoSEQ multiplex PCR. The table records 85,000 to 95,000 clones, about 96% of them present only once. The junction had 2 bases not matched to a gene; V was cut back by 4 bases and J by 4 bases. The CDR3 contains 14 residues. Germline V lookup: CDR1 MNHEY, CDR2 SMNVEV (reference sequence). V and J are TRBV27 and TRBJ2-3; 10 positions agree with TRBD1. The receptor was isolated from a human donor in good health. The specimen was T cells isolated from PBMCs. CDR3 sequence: CASSSGQGPDTQYF. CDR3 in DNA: TGTGCCAGCAGTTCGGGACAGGGGCCAGATACGCAGTATTTT.